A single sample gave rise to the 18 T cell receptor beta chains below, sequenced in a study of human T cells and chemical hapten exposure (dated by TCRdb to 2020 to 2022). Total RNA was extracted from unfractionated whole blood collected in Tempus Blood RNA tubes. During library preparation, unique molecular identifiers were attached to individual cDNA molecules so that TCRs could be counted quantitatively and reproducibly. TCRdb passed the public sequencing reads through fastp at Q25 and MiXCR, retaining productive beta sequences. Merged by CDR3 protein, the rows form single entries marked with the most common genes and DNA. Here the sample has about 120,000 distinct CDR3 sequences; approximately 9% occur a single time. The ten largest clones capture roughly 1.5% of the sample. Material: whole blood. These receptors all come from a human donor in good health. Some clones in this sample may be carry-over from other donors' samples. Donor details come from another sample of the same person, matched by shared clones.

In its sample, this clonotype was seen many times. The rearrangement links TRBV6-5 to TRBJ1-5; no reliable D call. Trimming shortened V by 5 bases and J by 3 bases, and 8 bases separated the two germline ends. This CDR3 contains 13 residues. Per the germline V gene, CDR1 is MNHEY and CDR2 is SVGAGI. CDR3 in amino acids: CASSQGINQPQHF. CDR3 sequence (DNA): TGTGCCAGCAGTCAAGGTATCAATCAGCCCCAGCATTTT.

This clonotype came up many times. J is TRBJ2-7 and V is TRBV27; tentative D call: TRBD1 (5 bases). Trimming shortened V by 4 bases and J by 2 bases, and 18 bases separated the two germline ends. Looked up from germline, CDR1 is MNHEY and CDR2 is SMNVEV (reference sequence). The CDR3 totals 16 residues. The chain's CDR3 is CASSSRARQGAYEQYF. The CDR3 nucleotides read TGTGCCAGCAGTTCCCGTGCGCGGCAGGGTGCCTACGAGCAGTACTTC.

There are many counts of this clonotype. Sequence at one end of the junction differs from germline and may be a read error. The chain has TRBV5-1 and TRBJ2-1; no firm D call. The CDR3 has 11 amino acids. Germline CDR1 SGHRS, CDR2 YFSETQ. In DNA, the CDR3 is TGTGCCAGCAGTTTAGGAAATGAGCAGTTCTTC. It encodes CASSLGNEQFF.

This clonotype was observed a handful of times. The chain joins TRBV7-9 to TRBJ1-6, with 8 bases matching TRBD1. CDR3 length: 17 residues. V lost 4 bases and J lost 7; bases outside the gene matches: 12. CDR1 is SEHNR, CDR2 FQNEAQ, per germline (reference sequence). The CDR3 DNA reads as TGTGCCAGCAGCTATCTCCGACCGGACAGGGTAAATTCACCCCTCCACTTT. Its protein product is CASSYLRPDRVNSPLHF.

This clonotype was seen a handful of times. As DNA, the CDR3 is TGTGCCAGCAGCTTAGCTTTGGGGACTAATGAAAAACTGTTTTTT. Translated, it gives CASSLALGTNEKLFF. This sequence joins TRBV7-2 and TRBJ1-4; unclear D gene. CDR1 and CDR2 from the germline V gene are SGHTA and FQGNSA. The germline V and J ends were trimmed by 0 bases and 2 bases, with 7 bases remaining between them. CDR3 length: 15 amino acids.

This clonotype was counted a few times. CDR3 sequence reads: CASSLALGFQPQHF. CDR3 nucleotides: TGTGCCAGCAGCTTAGCGCTAGGTTTCCAGCCCCAGCATTTT. V usage is TRBV7-2 and J usage is TRBJ1-5; D is uncertain. With 0 bases removed from V and 7 bases from J, the gap between germline ends came to 10 bases. The length of the CDR3 is 14 residues. CDR1 and CDR2 from the germline V gene are SGHTA and FQGNSA.

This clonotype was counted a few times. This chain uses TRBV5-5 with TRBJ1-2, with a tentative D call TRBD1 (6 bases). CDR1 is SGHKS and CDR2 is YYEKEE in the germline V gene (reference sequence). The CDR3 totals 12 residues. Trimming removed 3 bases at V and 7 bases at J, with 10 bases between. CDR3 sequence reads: CASSSHRAGYTF. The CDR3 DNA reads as TGTGCCAGCAGCTCCCACAGGGCTGGCTACACCTTC.

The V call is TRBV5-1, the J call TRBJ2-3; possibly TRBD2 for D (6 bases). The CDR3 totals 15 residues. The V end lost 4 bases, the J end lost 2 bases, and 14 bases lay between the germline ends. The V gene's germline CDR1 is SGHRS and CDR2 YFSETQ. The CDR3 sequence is CASSQTPGDTDTQYF. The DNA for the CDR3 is TGCGCCAGCAGCCAGACCCCGGGGGACACAGATACGCAGTATTTT. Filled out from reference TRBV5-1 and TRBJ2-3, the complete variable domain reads KAGVTQTPRYLIKTRGQQVTLSCSPISGHRSVSWYQQTPGQGLQFLFEYFSETQRNKGNFPGRFSGRQFSNSRSEMNVSTLELGDSALYLCASSQTPGDTDTQYFGPGTRLTVL.

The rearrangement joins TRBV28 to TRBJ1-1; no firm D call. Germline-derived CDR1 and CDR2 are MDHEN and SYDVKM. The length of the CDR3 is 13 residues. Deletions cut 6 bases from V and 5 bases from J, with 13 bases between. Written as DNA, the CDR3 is TGTGCCAGCAGCCGTGGACCTATGACTGAAGCTTTCTTT. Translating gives CASSRGPMTEAFF.

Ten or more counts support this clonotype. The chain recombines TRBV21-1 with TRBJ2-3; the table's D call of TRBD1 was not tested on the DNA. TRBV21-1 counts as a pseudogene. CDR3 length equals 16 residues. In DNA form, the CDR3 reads TGTGCCAGCAGCAAAGTGGGGCCTGATCTCACAGATACGCAGTATTTT. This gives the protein CASSKVGPDLTDTQYF.

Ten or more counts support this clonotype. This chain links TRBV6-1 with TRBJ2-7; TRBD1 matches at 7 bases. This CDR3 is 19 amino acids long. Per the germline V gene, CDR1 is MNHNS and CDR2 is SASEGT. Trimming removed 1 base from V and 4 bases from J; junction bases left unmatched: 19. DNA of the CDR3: TGTGCCAGCAGTGAAGGACAGGGACGGTACGAGGTTGGCCGGTACGAGCAGTACTTC. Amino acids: CASSEGQGRYEVGRYEQYF.

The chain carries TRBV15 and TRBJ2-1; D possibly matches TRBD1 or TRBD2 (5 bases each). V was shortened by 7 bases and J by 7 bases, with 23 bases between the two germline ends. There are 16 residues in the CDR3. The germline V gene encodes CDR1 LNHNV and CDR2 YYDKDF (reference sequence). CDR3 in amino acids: CATTEGHRGTGNEQFF. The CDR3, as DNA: TGTGCCACCACCGAGGGGCATAGGGGAACGGGGAATGAGCAGTTCTTC. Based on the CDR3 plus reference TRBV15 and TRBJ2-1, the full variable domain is DAMVIQNPRYQVTQFGKPVTLSCSQTLNHNVMYWYQQKSSQAPKLLFHYYDKDFNNEADTPDNFQSRRPNTSFCFLDIRSPGLGDTAMYLCATTEGHRGTGNEQFFGPGTRLTVL.

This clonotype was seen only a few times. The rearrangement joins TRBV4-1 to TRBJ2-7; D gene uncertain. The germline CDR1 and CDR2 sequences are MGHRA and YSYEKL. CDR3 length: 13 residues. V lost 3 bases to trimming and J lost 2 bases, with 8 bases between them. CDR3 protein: CASSQGRAYEQYF. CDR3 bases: TGCGCCAGCAGCCAGGGTAGAGCCTACGAGCAGTACTTC.

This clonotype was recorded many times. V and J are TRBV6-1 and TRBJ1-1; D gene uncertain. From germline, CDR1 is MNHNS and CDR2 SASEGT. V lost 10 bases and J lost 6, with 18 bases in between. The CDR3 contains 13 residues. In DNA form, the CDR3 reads TGTGCCATCCGTACCACTTCCGACGCTGAAGCTTTCTTT. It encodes CAIRTTSDAEAFF.

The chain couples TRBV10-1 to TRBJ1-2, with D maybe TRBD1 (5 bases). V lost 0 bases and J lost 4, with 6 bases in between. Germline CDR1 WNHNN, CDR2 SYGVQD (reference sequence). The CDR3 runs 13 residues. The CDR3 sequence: CASSESGLYGYTF. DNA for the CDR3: TGCGCCAGCAGTGAGTCGGGGCTCTATGGCTACACCTTC.

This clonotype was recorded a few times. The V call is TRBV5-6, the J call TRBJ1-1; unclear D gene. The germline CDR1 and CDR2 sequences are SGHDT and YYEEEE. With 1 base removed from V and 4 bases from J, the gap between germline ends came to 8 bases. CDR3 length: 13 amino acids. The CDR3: CASSLIAGTEAFF. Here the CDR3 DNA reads TGTGCCAGCAGCTTGATAGCAGGCACTGAAGCTTTCTTT.

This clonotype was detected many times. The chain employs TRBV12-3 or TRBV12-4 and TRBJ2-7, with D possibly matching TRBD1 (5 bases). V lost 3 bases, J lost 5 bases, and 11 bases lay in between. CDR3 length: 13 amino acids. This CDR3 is CASSFQGIDEQYF. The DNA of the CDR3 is TGTGCCAGCAGTTTCCAGGGAATCGACGAGCAGTACTTC.

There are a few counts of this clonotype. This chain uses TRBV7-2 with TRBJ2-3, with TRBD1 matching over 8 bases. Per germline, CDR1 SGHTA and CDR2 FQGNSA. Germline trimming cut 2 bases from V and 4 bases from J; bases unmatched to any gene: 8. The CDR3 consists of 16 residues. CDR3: CASSLKRTGPADTQYF. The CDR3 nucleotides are TGTGCCAGCAGCTTAAAGAGGACAGGGCCCGCAGATACGCAGTATTTT.